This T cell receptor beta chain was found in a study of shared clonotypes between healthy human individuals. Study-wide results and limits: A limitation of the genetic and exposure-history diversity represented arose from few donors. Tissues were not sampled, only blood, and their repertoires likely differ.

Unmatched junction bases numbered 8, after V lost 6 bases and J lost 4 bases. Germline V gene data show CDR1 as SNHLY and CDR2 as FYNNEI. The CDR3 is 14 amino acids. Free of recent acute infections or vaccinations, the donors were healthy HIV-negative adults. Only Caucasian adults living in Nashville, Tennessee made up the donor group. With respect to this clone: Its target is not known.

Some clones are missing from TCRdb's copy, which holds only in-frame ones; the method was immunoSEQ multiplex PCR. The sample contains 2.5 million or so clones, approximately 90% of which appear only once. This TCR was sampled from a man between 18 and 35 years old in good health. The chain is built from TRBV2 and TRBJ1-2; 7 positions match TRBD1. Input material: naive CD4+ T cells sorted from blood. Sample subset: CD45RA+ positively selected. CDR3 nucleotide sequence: TGTGCCAGCAGCCAATTCCGGGACAGCTATGGCTACACCTTC. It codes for CASSQFRDSYGYTF. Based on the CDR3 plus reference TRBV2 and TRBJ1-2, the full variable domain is EPEVTQTPSHQVTQMGQEVILRCVPISNHLYFYWYRQILGQKVEFLVSFYNNEISEKSEIFDDQFSVERPDGSNFTLKIRSTKLEDSAMYFCASSQFRDSYGYTFGSGTRLTVV.